These T cell receptor beta chains were read from a single sample in a study of blood T cell repertoires in COVID-19. Profiled with immunoSEQ multiplex PCR; TCRdb holds only in-frame clones, not every one. Altogether around 80,000 clones are present, around 83% being singletons, with the ten largest covering roughly 9%. Specimen: peripheral blood. These receptors originate from a human donor in a cohort sampled during active COVID-19. CDR3s include the opening cysteine and the closing phenylalanine or tryptophan. A D gene is named only where the DNA matches it firmly. Rows give clone size only sometimes, using once, few, many, or a class for an expanded clone.

cdr3_aa,cdr3_nt,j_call,d_call,clone_size,v_call
CASMGNPSPLHF,TGCGCCAGCATGGGCAACCCGTCACCCCTCCACTTT,TRBJ1-6,.,.,TRBV10-2
CASSQDSTFGADGNQPQHF,TGTGCCAGCAGCCAAGATAGTACCTTTGGGGCTGATGGCAATCAGCCCCAGCATTTT,TRBJ1-5,.,.,TRBV3-1/TRBV3-2
CASRETGRGYTF,TGTGCCAGCAGAGAGACAGGGCGCGGCTACACCTTC,TRBJ1-2,TRBD1,.,TRBV6-5
CASSLVLSMNTEAFF,TGCGCCAGCAGCTTGGTTCTGAGCATGAACACTGAAGCTTTCTTT,TRBJ1-1,.,.,TRBV5-1
CASINFRDRGNNEQFF,TGTGCCAGTATCAACTTCCGGGACAGGGGGAACAATGAGCAGTTCTTC,TRBJ2-1,TRBD1,.,TRBV19
CASSLASGRRVNEQFF,TGCGCCAGCAGCTTGGCTAGCGGGAGGAGAGTCAATGAGCAGTTCTTC,TRBJ2-1,TRBD2,few,TRBV5-1
CASSPYRGSGELFF,TGCGCCAGCAGCCCATACAGGGGCTCCGGGGAGCTGTTTTTT,TRBJ2-2,TRBD1,.,TRBV5-1
CASSSQGLETQYF,TGTGCCAGCAGCTCCCAGGGATTGGAGACCCAGTACTTC,TRBJ2-5,.,few,TRBV5-4
CASSLVGTSAAYEQYF,TGTGCCAGCAGCTTAGTGGGGACATCTGCCGCCTACGAGCAGTACTTC,TRBJ2-7,.,.,TRBV11-2
CASSLDPQGASEKLFF,TGTGCCAGCAGCTTGGACCCACAGGGGGCAAGTGAAAAACTGTTTTTT,TRBJ1-4,TRBD1,once,TRBV5-4
CASSEWTGEEAFF,TGTGCCAGCAGTGAGTGGACAGGGGAAGAAGCTTTCTTT,TRBJ1-1,TRBD1,.,TRBV25-1
CASSLRSGIANTEAFF,TGTGCCAGCAGCTTAAGGTCCGGTATTGCGAACACTGAAGCTTTCTTT,TRBJ1-1,.,.,TRBV7-3
CASSIGAAGGITDTQYF,TGTGCCAGTAGTATAGGGGCAGCGGGGGGGATCACAGATACGCAGTATTTT,TRBJ2-3,TRBD2,.,TRBV19
CASSPLSGQSFLPYEQYF,TGTGCCAGCAGCCCCCTGTCGGGACAGAGCTTCCTCCCCTACGAGCAGTACTTC,TRBJ2-7,TRBD1,few,TRBV7-7
CASTLRTADGYTF,TGTGCCAGTACCCTAAGGACAGCGGATGGCTACACCTTC,TRBJ1-2,.,.,TRBV19
CASSESRTSGGAWDTQYF,TGTGCCAGCAGTGAAAGCCGGACTAGCGGGGGGGCCTGGGATACGCAGTATTTT,TRBJ2-3,TRBD2,.,TRBV6-1
CASSYGTGQGYGYTF,TGTGCCAGCAGTTATGGGACAGGGCAGGGGTATGGCTACACCTTC,TRBJ1-2,TRBD1,.,TRBV6-5
CASSQDPSGGYNEQFF,TGTGCCAGCAGCCAAGATCCTAGCGGGGGTTACAATGAGCAGTTCTTC,TRBJ2-1,TRBD2,.,TRBV3-1/TRBV3-2